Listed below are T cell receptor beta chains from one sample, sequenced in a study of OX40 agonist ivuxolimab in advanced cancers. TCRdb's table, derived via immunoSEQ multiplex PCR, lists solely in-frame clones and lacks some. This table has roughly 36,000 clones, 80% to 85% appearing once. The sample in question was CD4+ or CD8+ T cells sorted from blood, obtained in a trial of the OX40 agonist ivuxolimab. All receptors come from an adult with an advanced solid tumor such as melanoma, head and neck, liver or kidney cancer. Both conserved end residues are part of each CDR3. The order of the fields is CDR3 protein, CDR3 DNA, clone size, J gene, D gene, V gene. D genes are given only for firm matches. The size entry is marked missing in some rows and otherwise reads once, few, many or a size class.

CASSGQGRGAFF	TGTGCCAGCAGCGGACAGGGCCGAGGAGCTTTCTTT	-	TRBJ1-1	TRBD1	TRBV27
CASSSSLLRAGELFF	TGCGCCAGCAGCTCCTCACTCCTTAGAGCCGGGGAGCTGTTTTTT	-	TRBJ2-2	-	TRBV5-1
CATSPRTSGSNEQFF	TGTGCCACCAGCCCACGGACTAGCGGGAGCAATGAGCAGTTCTTC	few	TRBJ2-1	TRBD2	TRBV15
CACLVPANSGYTF	TGTGCCTGTCTTGTCCCTGCCAATTCTGGCTACACCTTC	-	TRBJ1-2	-	TRBV30
CASSDRGSRSGANVLTF	TGTGCCAGCAGCGACAGGGGATCGCGCTCTGGGGCCAACGTCCTGACTTTC	-	TRBJ2-6	TRBD1	TRBV11-2
CASTHGGASANYGYTF	TGTGCCAGCACCCACGGGGGCGCATCCGCTAACTATGGCTACACCTTC	-	TRBJ1-2	-	TRBV28
CASSHLAGDTDTQYF	TGTGCCAGCAGCCATTTAGCGGGTGACACAGATACGCAGTATTTT	-	TRBJ2-3	TRBD2	TRBV5-6
CASSLGLTFNEKLFF	TGTGCCAGCAGCTTAGGACTGACCTTTAATGAAAAACTGTTTTTT	-	TRBJ1-4	-	TRBV7-2
CASSPGAGYTF	TGTGCCAGCAGCCCAGGAGCGGGCTACACCTTC	few	TRBJ1-2	-	TRBV2
CASSDRGRSSYNSPLHF	TGCGCCAGCAGTGACCGTGGACGGAGCTCCTATAATTCACCCCTCCACTTT	once	TRBJ1-6	-	TRBV10-2
CASSSTATYEQYF	TGTGCCAGCAGTTCGACAGCCACCTACGAGCAGTACTTC	-	TRBJ2-7	-	TRBV28
CAWSFGQGRSYEQYF	TGTGCCTGGAGTTTCGGACAGGGACGCTCCTACGAGCAGTACTTC	-	TRBJ2-7	TRBD1	TRBV30
CASSTSVGGEAYEQYF	TGCGCCAGCAGCACGTCGGTAGGGGGGGAGGCCTACGAGCAGTACTTC	few	TRBJ2-7	-	TRBV5-1
CASSPTGSYEQYF	TGTGCCAGCAGCCCCACAGGGTCCTACGAGCAGTACTTC	-	TRBJ2-7	-	TRBV5-5
CASTLDRDSYEQYF	TGTGCCAGCACCCTGGACAGGGATTCCTACGAGCAGTACTTC	-	TRBJ2-7	TRBD1	TRBV2
CASRVGQETQYF	TGTGCCAGTAGGGTCGGCCAAGAGACCCAGTACTTC	-	TRBJ2-5	-	TRBV19
CASSPRGGNEQFF	TGTGCCAGCAGCCCCCGGGGCGGGAATGAGCAGTTCTTC	-	TRBJ2-1	-	TRBV7-8
CASSDSASGGTGADTQYF	TGTGCCAGCAGTGACTCGGCTAGCGGGGGAACGGGGGCAGATACGCAGTATTTT	-	TRBJ2-3	TRBD2	TRBV6-4
CASSFGTGEAFF	TGTGCCAGCAGTTTCGGAACAGGGGAAGCTTTCTTT	-	TRBJ1-1	-	TRBV27
CAWKRKIAFF	TGTGCCTGGAAGCGAAAAATCGCTTTCTTT	-	TRBJ1-1	-	TRBV30
CASSPDRVQETQYF	TGCGCCAGCAGCCCGGACCGGGTCCAAGAGACCCAGTACTTC	-	TRBJ2-5	-	TRBV5-1
CASSLVQLPPYEQYF	TGTGCCAGCAGCTTAGTCCAGTTACCCCCCTACGAGCAGTACTTC	-	TRBJ2-7	-	TRBV7-2
CASSQDGTENTGELFF	TGCGCCAGCAGCCAAGACGGGACAGAGAACACCGGGGAGCTGTTTTTT	many	TRBJ2-2	TRBD1	TRBV4-3
CATSGRKGINTEAFF	TGTGCCACCAGCGGCCGGAAGGGGATCAACACTGAAGCTTTCTTT	many	TRBJ1-1	-	TRBV15
CASSLGNNEQFF	TGTGCCAGCAGCTTAGGGAACAATGAGCAGTTCTTC	-	TRBJ2-1	-	TRBV11-2
CASSGLSTGLADNEQFF	TGTGCCAGCAGTGGACTTTCAACGGGACTAGCAGACAATGAGCAGTTCTTC	-	TRBJ2-1	TRBD2	TRBV28
CASSFLPGTNTEAFF	TGTGCCAGCAGCTTTTTGCCAGGGACCAACACTGAAGCTTTCTTT	-	TRBJ1-1	-	TRBV7-6
CASMTGIGKETQYF	TGCGCCAGCATGACAGGGATCGGGAAAGAGACCCAGTACTTC	-	TRBJ2-5	TRBD1	TRBV5-1
CASRATQETQYF	TGTGCCAGCAGAGCGACACAAGAGACCCAGTACTTC	-	TRBJ2-5	-	TRBV7-9
CASSPSRPSDTQYF	TGTGCCAGCAGCCCTAGCAGGCCGTCGGATACGCAGTATTTT	once	TRBJ2-3	-	TRBV9
CAWSTGQGAGEQYF	TGTGCCTGGAGTACGGGACAGGGGGCGGGCGAGCAGTACTTC	-	TRBJ2-7	TRBD1	TRBV30
CASRGSGGNEQFF	TGCGCCAGCAGAGGTAGCGGAGGGAATGAGCAGTTCTTC	-	TRBJ2-1	-	TRBV10-2
CASSYSTQETQYF	TGTGCCAGCAGTTACTCAACACAAGAGACCCAGTACTTC	once	TRBJ2-5	-	TRBV6-5
CASSWGMNTEAFF	TGTGCCAGCAGTTGGGGAATGAACACTGAAGCTTTCTTT	once	TRBJ1-1	-	TRBV9
CASSQDLWGQGTDTQYF	-	-	TRBJ2-3	-	TRBV12-1
CASSRASRRTTDTQYF	TGTGCCAGTTCGAGGGCGTCACGGCGGACCACAGATACGCAGTATTTT	-	TRBJ2-3	-	TRBV19
CASTLLSGQPFIEQYF	TGTGCCAGCACCCTCCTGTCGGGACAGCCGTTTATCGAGCAGTACTTC	once	TRBJ2-7	TRBD1	TRBV28
CASSPQGGNQPQHF	TGTGCCAGCAGTCCACAGGGAGGCAATCAGCCCCAGCATTTT	-	TRBJ1-5	-	TRBV27
CARIPQGAWELSFF	TGTGCCCGCATTCCTCAGGGGGCCTGGGAGTTGTCTTTCTTT	-	TRBJ1-1	TRBD1	TRBV28
CSVEDLGGPSYEQYF	TGCAGCGTTGAAGACCTGGGCGGCCCGTCCTACGAGCAGTACTTC	-	TRBJ2-7	-	TRBV29-1
CASSGMRGMNSEKLFF	TGTGCCAGCAGTGGGATGCGGGGGATGAATAGCGAAAAACTGTTTTTT	-	TRBJ1-4	-	TRBV11-2
CASSLPVNTEAFF	TGTGCCAGCAGCCTCCCAGTGAACACTGAAGCTTTCTTT	few	TRBJ1-1	-	TRBV7-2
CASSQPGQGEKQYF	TGTGCCAGCAGCCAGCCGGGACAGGGCGAAAAGCAGTACTTC	-	TRBJ2-7	TRBD1	TRBV4-2
CASSGPPGAGTEAFF	TGTGCCAGCAGTGGCCCCCCCGGGGCCGGGACTGAAGCTTTCTTT	-	TRBJ1-1	-	TRBV6-1
CASRAGAPGTGELFF	TGCGCCAGCAGGGCAGGGGCCCCCGGCACCGGGGAGCTGTTTTTT	once	TRBJ2-2	-	TRBV5-1
CASSPDPGLATFSSYEQYF	TGTGCCAGCAGCCCTGATCCGGGACTAGCCACATTTAGCTCCTACGAGCAGTACTTC	-	TRBJ2-7	TRBD2	TRBV9
CASSLGGAATNEKLFF	TGTGCCAGCAGCTTGGGTGGTGCGGCAACTAATGAAAAACTGTTTTTT	-	TRBJ1-4	-	TRBV5-8
CASSPSWGTQETQYF	TGCGCCAGCAGCCCAAGCTGGGGTACACAAGAGACCCAGTACTTC	-	TRBJ2-5	-	TRBV5-1
CASRGQGRGEQFF	TGTGCCAGCAGGGGACAGGGAAGGGGTGAGCAGTTCTTC	-	TRBJ2-1	TRBD1	TRBV2